The present entry profiles one T cell receptor beta chain with its context. Its antigen is not yet known. One base away there is no much larger clone; base qualities are not given. The source of the sample is a study of T cell repertoires and Cas9 in healthy adults (dated by TCRdb to the late 2010s). Concerning the study at large: SpCas9-reactive T cells were characterized for multi-effector potency, cytotoxicity and lineage determination within the CD4 and CD8 compartments. The study looked at preexisting T cell immunity to the Streptococcus pyogenes Cas9 nuclease (SpCas9), which is used in CRISPR gene editing.

Library preparation employed the immunoSEQ multiplex PCR assay. The table was pulled from immuneACCESS by TCRdb, which kept in-frame rearrangements only. Such tables lose some clones; where checked, under half of the loss comes from unresolved V genes, and the rest has no known cause. This sample holds 13,000 to 15,000 clones; roughly 89% were observed only once. The ten largest make up approximately 2.1% of the sample. Study-wide findings and limitations: In vitro, SpCas9-reactive regulatory T cells were reported to reduce the proliferation and function of SpCas9-reactive effector T cells.

The germline V gene encodes CDR1 SGHRS and CDR2 YFSETQ. Relative to germline, V is missing 4 bases and J is missing 1 base, with 17 bases of the junction outside any gene match. The cysteine opens and the phenylalanine closes a CDR3 of 19 amino acids. Only the CDR3 region is kept as DNA, spanning 57 bases read in frame from base 1. Healthy humans served as the donors. The sequencing input was Tregs (CD4+, CD25+, CD127-, CD137-, CD154-) from PBMCs; culture status not recorded. The source is a human donor in good health. The rearranged chain carries TRBV5-1 and TRBJ1-3; a stretch of 7 junction bases matches TRBD1. The CDR3 protein is CASSLNGFPGGVSGNTIYF. The nucleotides read TGCGCCAGCAGCCTCAACGGGTTTCCAGGGGGAGTGTCTGGAAACACCATATATTTT.